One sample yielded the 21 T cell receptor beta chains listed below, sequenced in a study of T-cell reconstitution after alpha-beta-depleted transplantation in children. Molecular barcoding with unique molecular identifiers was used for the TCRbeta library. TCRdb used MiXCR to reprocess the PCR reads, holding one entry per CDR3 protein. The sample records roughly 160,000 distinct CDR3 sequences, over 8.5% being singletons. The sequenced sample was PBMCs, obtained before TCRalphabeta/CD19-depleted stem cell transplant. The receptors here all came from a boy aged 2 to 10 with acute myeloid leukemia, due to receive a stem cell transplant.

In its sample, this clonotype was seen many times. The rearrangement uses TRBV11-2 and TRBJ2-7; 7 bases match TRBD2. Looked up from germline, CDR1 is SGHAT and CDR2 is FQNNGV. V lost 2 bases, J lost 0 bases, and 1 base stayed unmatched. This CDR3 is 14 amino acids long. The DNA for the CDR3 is TGTGCCAGCAGCTTATGGGACTACTCCTACGAGCAGTACGTC. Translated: CASSLWDYSYEQYV.

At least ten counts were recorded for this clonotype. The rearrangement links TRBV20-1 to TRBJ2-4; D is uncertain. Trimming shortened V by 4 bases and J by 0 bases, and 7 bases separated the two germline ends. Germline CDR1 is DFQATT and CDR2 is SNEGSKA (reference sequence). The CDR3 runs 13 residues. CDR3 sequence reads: CSAIKVAKNIQYF. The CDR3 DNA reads TGCAGTGCTATTAAAGTAGCCAAAAACATTCAGTACTTC.

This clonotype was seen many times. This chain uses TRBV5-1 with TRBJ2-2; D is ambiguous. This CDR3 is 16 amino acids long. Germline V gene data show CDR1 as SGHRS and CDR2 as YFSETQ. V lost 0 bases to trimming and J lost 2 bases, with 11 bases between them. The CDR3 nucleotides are TGCGCCAGCAGCTTGGAGCCGGCCTTAAACACCGGGGAGCTGTTTTTT. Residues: CASSLEPALNTGELFF.

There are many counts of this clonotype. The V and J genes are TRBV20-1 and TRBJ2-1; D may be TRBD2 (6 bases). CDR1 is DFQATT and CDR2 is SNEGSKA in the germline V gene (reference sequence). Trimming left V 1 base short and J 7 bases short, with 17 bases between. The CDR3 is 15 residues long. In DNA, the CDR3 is TGCAGTGCTAGAGGGTGGGGGGTGTGGGGGAATGAGCAGTTCTTC. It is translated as CSARGWGVWGNEQFF.

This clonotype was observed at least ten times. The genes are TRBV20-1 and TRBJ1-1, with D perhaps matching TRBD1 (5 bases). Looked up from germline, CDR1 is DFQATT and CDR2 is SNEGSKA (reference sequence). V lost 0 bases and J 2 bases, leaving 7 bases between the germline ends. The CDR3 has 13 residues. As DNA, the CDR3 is TGCAGTGCTAGAGAAGACAGTAACACTGAAGCTTTCTTT. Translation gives CSAREDSNTEAFF.

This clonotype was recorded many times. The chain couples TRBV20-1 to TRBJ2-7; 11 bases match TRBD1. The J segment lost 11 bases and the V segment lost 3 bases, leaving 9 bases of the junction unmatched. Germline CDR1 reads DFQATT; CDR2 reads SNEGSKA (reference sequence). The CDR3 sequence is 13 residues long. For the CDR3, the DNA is TGCAGTGCTAGGGCCGGGACAGGGGGGGGCAAGTACTTC. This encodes CSARAGTGGGKYF.

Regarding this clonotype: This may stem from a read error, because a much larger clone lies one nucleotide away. The CDR3 is CTSSLETGDEQFF. As DNA, the CDR3 is TGTACCAGCAGCTTAGAGACAGGGGATGAGCAGTTCTTC. This rearrangement joins TRBV7-2 to TRBJ2-1; 8 nucleotides match TRBD1. There are 13 residues in the CDR3. In germline, CDR1 is SGHTA, CDR2 FQGNSA. With V trimmed by 1 base and J by 8 bases, 1 base remained unmatched.

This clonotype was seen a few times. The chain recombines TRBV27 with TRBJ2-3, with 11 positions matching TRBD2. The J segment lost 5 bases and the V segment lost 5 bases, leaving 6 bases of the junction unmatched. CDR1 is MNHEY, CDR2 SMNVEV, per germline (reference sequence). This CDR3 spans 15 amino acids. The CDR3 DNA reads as TGTGCCAGCAGTACGTGGACTAGCGGGCAAGATACGCAGTATTTT. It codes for CASSTWTSGQDTQYF.

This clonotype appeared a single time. CDR3 in amino acids: CASRSALDPYNEQFF. CDR3 DNA sequence: TGCGCCAGCAGATCGGCACTAGACCCATACAATGAGCAGTTCTTC. The V and J genes are TRBV5-1 and TRBJ2-1; D possibly corresponds to TRBD2 (5 bases). Deletions cut 5 bases from V and 4 bases from J, with 16 bases between. This CDR3 comprises 15 residues. Germline CDR1 and CDR2: SGHRS and YFSETQ.

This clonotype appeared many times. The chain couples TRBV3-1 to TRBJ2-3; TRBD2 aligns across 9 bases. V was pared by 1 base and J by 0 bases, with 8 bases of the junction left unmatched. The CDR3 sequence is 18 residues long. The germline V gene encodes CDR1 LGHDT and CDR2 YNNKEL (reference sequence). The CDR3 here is CASSQGWGSGRSTDTQYF. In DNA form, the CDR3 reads TGTGCCAGCAGCCAAGGATGGGGTAGCGGGAGAAGCACAGATACGCAGTATTTT.

The CDR3 DNA is TGCAGCGTTGAGGACAGGGGCCTTAACACCGGGGAGCTGTTTTTT. Translating gives CSVEDRGLNTGELFF. This chain uses TRBV29-1 with TRBJ2-2; 9 nucleotides agree with TRBD1. Trimming at V came to 3 bases and at J to 2 bases, leaving 4 bases not matched to a gene. The CDR3 length is 15 residues. Per germline, CDR1 SQVTM and CDR2 ANQGSEA.

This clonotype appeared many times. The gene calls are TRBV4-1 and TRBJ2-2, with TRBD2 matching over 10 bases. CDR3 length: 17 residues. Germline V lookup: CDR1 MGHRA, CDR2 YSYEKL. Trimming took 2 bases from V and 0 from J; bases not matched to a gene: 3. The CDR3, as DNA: TGCGCCAGCAGCCAACCAGCGGGAGGGCCGAACACCGGGGAGCTGTTTTTT. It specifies CASSQPAGGPNTGELFF.

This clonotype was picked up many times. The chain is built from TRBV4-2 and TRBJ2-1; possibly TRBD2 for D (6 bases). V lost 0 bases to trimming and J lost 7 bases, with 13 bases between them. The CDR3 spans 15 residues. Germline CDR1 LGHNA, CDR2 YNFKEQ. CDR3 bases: TGTGCCAGCAGCCAAGAAGCACCCGGGGGAAATGAGCAGTTCTTC. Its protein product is CASSQEAPGGNEQFF.

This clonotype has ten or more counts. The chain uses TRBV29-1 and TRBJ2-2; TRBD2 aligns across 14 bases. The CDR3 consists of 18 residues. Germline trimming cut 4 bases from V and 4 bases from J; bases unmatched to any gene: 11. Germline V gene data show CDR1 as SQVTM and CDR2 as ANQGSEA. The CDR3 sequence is CSVAGTSGRTRGTGELFF. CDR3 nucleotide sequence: TGCAGCGTTGCCGGGACTAGCGGGAGAACTCGGGGCACCGGGGAGCTGTTTTTT.

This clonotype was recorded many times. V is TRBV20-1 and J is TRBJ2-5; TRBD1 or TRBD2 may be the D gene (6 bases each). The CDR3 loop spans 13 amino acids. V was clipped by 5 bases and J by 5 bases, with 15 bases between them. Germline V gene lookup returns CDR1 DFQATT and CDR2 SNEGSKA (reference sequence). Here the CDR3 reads CSAAPGGGETQYF. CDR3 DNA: TGCAGTGCTGCCCCCGGGGGCGGGGAGACCCAGTACTTC.

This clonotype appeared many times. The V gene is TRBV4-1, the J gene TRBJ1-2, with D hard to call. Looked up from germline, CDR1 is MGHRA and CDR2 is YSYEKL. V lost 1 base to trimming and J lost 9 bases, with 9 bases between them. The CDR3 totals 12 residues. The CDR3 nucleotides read TGCGCCAGCAGCCAAGTAGGGTATAGCTACACCTTC. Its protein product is CASSQVGYSYTF.

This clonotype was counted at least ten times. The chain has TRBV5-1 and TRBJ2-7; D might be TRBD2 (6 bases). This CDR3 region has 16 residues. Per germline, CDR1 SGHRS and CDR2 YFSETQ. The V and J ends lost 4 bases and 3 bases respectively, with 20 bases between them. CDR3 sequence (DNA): TGCGCCAGCAGCCCCGGGGCCCGGGAGTCTTACTACGAGCAGTACTTC. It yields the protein CASSPGARESYYEQYF.

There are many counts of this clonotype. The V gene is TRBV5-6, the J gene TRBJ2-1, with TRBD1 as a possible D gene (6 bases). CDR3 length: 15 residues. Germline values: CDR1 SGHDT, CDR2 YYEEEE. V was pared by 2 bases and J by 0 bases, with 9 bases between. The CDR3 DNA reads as TGTGCCAGCAGCTTTGTGGACAGCTCCTACAATGAGCAGTTCTTC. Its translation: CASSFVDSSYNEQFF.

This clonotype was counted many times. The CDR3 protein is CASSLAIGLAHYEQYF. DNA for the CDR3: TGTGCCAGCAGTTTAGCGATTGGACTAGCCCACTACGAGCAGTACTTC. The chain combines TRBV12-3 or TRBV12-4 with TRBJ2-7; 8 bases are a match to TRBD2. CDR3 length equals 16 residues. V lost 0 bases and J lost 3; bases outside the gene matches: 7.

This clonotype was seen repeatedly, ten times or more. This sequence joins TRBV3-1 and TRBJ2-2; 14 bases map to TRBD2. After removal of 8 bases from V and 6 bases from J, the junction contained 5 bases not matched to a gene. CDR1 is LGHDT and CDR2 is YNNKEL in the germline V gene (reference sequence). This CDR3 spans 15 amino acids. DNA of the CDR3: TGTGCCAGCGACGGGACTAGCGGGAGCGCCGGGGAGCTGTTTTTT. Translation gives CASDGTSGSAGELFF.

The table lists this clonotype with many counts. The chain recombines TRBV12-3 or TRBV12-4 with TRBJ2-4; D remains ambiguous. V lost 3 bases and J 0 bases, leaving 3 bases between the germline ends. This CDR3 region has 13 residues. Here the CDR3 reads CASSFIAKNIQYF. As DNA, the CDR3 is TGTGCCAGCAGTTTCATAGCCAAAAACATTCAGTACTTC.